What follows are 27 T cell receptor beta chains derived from one specimen sequenced in a study of T-cell reconstitution after alpha-beta-depleted transplantation in children. Unique molecular identifiers were used to barcode this TCRbeta library. TCRdb reprocessed the PCR reads with MiXCR, giving one entry per CDR3 protein. The sample yields about 600,000 distinct CDR3 sequences, approximately 10% seen once. The material was PBMCs from the stem cell graft donor, obtained from the stem cell graft. All receptors derive from a human donor who donated a stem cell graft to a child with acute myeloid leukemia.

V is TRBV27 and J is TRBJ2-7; D assignment may be TRBD1 or TRBD2 (5 bases each). Germline CDR1 and CDR2: MNHEY and SMNVEV (reference sequence). The V end was cut by 3 bases, the J end by 6 bases, with 15 bases between. The CDR3 is made up of 14 amino acids. The CDR3 DNA reads as TGTGCCAGCAGTTTTGGGACCCTCTGGGCCGAGCAGTACTTC. It specifies CASSFGTLWAEQYF.

This clonotype was seen at least ten times. This chain links TRBV27 with TRBJ2-2; no definite D call. Deletions cut 7 bases from V and 2 bases from J, with 8 bases between. CDR3 length: 13 residues. The germline V gene encodes CDR1 MNHEY and CDR2 SMNVEV (reference sequence). The CDR3 DNA reads as TGTGCCAGCAAAAGGAGCAACACCGGGGAGCTGTTTTTT. Amino acids: CASKRSNTGELFF.

V usage is TRBV6-2 or TRBV6-3 and J usage is TRBJ1-1, with TRBD1 as a possible D gene (6 bases). From germline, CDR1 is MNHEY and CDR2 SVGEGT. Between the trimmed V and J ends, which lost 5 bases and 3 bases, there was a span of 10 bases. The CDR3 length is 13 residues. The CDR3 sequence: CASSVYRDTEAFF. CDR3 nucleotides: TGTGCCAGCAGTGTTTACAGGGACACTGAAGCTTTCTTT.

This clonotype came up many times. The V call is TRBV7-4, the J call TRBJ2-3; the match to TRBD2 covers 11 bases. The CDR3 contains 18 residues. Germline trimming cut 4 bases from V and 1 base from J; bases unmatched to any gene: 10. The germline V gene has CDR1 SGHVT and CDR2 SQSDAQ. The chain's CDR3 is CASSSKLAGGPGTDTQYF. Here the CDR3 DNA reads TGTGCCAGCAGCTCAAAATTAGCGGGAGGGCCGGGCACAGATACGCAGTATTTT.

At least ten counts were recorded for this clonotype. The chain combines TRBV20-1 with TRBJ1-3; no firm D call. Looked up from germline, CDR1 is DFQATT and CDR2 is SNEGSKA (reference sequence). This CDR3 comprises 13 residues. Trimming pared 6 bases from V and 8 bases from J, leaving 17 bases between. The CDR3 loop is CSARELSSDTIYF. The DNA for the CDR3 is TGCAGTGCGAGGGAATTGTCGTCCGACACCATATATTTT.

The V call is TRBV7-2, the J call TRBJ2-1, with D possibly matching TRBD1 (6 bases). V dropped 2 bases and J dropped 9 bases, with 14 bases sitting between them. CDR1 and CDR2 from the germline V gene are SGHTA and FQGNSA. There are 14 residues in the CDR3. The DNA of the CDR3 is TGTGCCAGCAGCTTAAGGACAGCACCCCCTGAGCAGTTCTTC. It translates to CASSLRTAPPEQFF.

This clonotype turned up a few times. This rearrangement joins TRBV9 to TRBJ2-5; D remains unclear. Between the trimmed V and J ends, which lost 0 bases and 7 bases, there was a span of 7 bases. Looked up from germline, CDR1 is SGDLS and CDR2 is YYNGEE. This CDR3 region has 12 residues. CDR3 in DNA: TGTGCCAGCAGCGTAGTCTCGGGGACCCAGTACTTC. Its protein product is CASSVVSGTQYF.

The chain couples TRBV27 to TRBJ2-3; no clear D gene. This CDR3 has 14 residues. Per the germline V gene, CDR1 is MNHEY and CDR2 is SMNVEV (reference sequence). The V end was cut by 3 bases, the J end by 4 bases, with 11 bases between. CDR3 amino acids: CASSLALDPDTQYF. DNA of the CDR3: TGTGCCAGCAGTTTGGCACTGGACCCAGATACGCAGTATTTT.

In its sample, this clonotype was seen once. This chain joins TRBV4-1 and TRBJ2-7, with TRBD2 identical over 9 bases. Trimming at V came to 3 bases and at J to 6 bases, leaving 12 bases not matched to a gene. CDR1 and CDR2 (germline): MGHRA, YSYEKL. The length of the CDR3 is 16 residues. The chain's CDR3 is CASSQEAGGSGFEQYF. In nucleotides, the CDR3 is TGCGCCAGCAGCCAGGAAGCGGGAGGTTCCGGGTTCGAGCAGTACTTC.

This clonotype was seen repeatedly, ten times or more. The chain employs TRBV12-3 or TRBV12-4 and TRBJ2-2; a possible D gene is TRBD2 (5 bases). The V end was cut by 6 bases, the J end by 7 bases, with 15 bases between. This CDR3 has 14 amino acids. DNA for the CDR3: TGTGCCAGCAGCCAGAGCGGCACCGGCGGGGAGCTGTTTTTT. Amino acid sequence: CASSQSGTGGELFF.

This clonotype was seen more than once but under ten times. The chain carries TRBV29-1 and TRBJ2-3; no firm D call. The CDR3 extends over 10 amino acids. CDR1 is SQVTM, CDR2 ANQGSEA, per germline. V lost 6 bases to trimming and J lost 4 bases, with 5 bases between them. The CDR3 DNA is TGCAGCGTCACACCAGATACGCAGTATTTT. Translated: CSVTPDTQYF.

The sample holds a few counts of this clonotype. This sequence joins TRBV7-9 and TRBJ2-3; perhaps TRBD2 as D (6 bases). There are 16 residues in the CDR3. The V gene's germline CDR1 is SEHNR and CDR2 FQNEAQ (reference sequence). V lost 4 bases to trimming and J lost 0 bases, with 14 bases between them. The CDR3 DNA reads as TGTGCCAGCAGCTCGTTCGGTAGCGGAAGCACAGATACGCAGTATTTT. Translated, it gives CASSSFGSGSTDTQYF.

This clonotype was detected a few times. The chain has TRBV29-1 and TRBJ2-7; D is possibly TRBD1 (5 bases). Trimming removed 1 base from V and 5 bases from J, with 12 bases in between. This CDR3 is 13 amino acids long. Per the germline V gene, CDR1 is SQVTM and CDR2 is ANQGSEA. This chain's CDR3 is CSVEGPGRDEQYF. The CDR3 nucleotides are TGCAGCGTTGAAGGGCCTGGCAGGGACGAGCAGTACTTC.

The chain has TRBV29-1 and TRBJ2-4; no clear D gene. This CDR3 spans 12 amino acids. V was shortened by 0 bases and J by 11 bases, with 11 bases between the two germline ends. Germline CDR1 SQVTM, CDR2 ANQGSEA. This CDR3 is CSVEESRSVQYF. The CDR3 nucleotides read TGCAGCGTTGAAGAATCCCGCTCAGTTCAGTACTTC.

The chain has TRBV28 and TRBJ2-1, with 9 bases fitting TRBD1. CDR1 and CDR2 (germline): MDHEN, SYDVKM. The V gene end was trimmed by 7 bases and the J gene end by 7 bases; junction bases not matched to a gene: 11. The CDR3 totals 15 residues. In DNA, the CDR3 is TGTGCCAGCACCTTAAGCGGAGACAGGGGGAATGAGCAGTTCTTC. Translating it yields CASTLSGDRGNEQFF.

This clonotype came up a few times. The V call is TRBV20-1, the J call TRBJ1-4, with 11 nucleotides matching TRBD1. V was clipped by 0 bases and J by 10 bases; unmatched bases: 7. The CDR3 length is 15 residues. Per the germline V gene, CDR1 is DFQATT and CDR2 is SNEGSKA (reference sequence). CDR3 protein: CSAREPGTGGGKLFF. The CDR3 nucleotides read TGCAGTGCTAGAGAACCCGGGACAGGGGGTGGAAAACTGTTTTTT.

CDR3 protein: CASSPAGGPDEQFF. The CDR3, as DNA: TGCGCCAGCAGCCCTGCGGGAGGGCCCGATGAGCAGTTCTTC. The J gene is TRBJ2-1, the V gene TRBV4-3; TRBD2 aligns across 9 bases. Trimming at V came to 4 bases and at J to 8 bases, leaving 6 bases not matched to a gene. CDR1 is LGHNA and CDR2 is YSLEER in the germline V gene. The CDR3 runs to 14 residues.

This clonotype was seen a handful of times. The chain combines TRBV5-1 with TRBJ2-7; TRBD2 matches at 12 bases. The CDR3 has 18 residues. V lost 0 bases, J lost 3 bases, and 10 bases stayed unmatched. Germline CDR1 is SGHRS and CDR2 is YFSETQ. The CDR3 sequence is CASSLGTSTSGSVYEQYF. CDR3 coding DNA: TGCGCCAGCAGCTTGGGGACATCGACTAGCGGGAGCGTCTACGAGCAGTACTTC.

The V gene is TRBV29-1, the J gene TRBJ2-7; TRBD1 matches at 9 bases. The CDR3 is 14 amino acids. Germline V CDR1 and CDR2: SQVTM, ANQGSEA. The junction had 8 bases not matched to a gene; V was cut back by 7 bases and J by 1 base. The CDR3 sequence: CSAWDRVLSYEQYF. The CDR3 coding sequence is TGCAGCGCCTGGGACAGGGTACTTTCCTACGAGCAGTACTTC.

This clonotype has at least ten counts. This chain connects TRBV12-3 or TRBV12-4 to TRBJ2-5; D possibly corresponds to TRBD2 (6 bases). This CDR3 region has 17 residues. V lost 5 bases to trimming and J lost 4 bases, with 23 bases between them. The CDR3 loop reads CASSGGDVYGAVETQYF. The CDR3 coding sequence is TGTGCCAGCAGTGGAGGGGACGTCTACGGTGCAGTAGAGACCCAGTACTTC.

This clonotype came up many times. The chain carries TRBV7-9 and TRBJ2-7, with TRBD2 matching 10 bases. This CDR3 region has 17 residues. CDR1 is SEHNR and CDR2 is FQNEAQ in the germline V gene (reference sequence). Unmatched junction bases numbered 9, after V lost 4 bases and J lost 0 bases. CDR3 protein: CASSSPWTSGSSYEQYF. The CDR3 coding sequence is TGTGCCAGCAGCTCCCCGTGGACTAGCGGTAGCTCCTACGAGCAGTACTTC. The whole variable domain, filled in from reference TRBV7-9 and TRBJ2-7, reads DTGVSQNPRHKITKRGQNVTFRCDPISEHNRLYWYRQTLGQGPEFLTYFQNEAQLEKSRLLSDRFSAERPKGSFSTLEIQRTEQGDSAMYLCASSSPWTSGSSYEQYFGPGTRLTVT.

This clonotype turned up a few times. The rearrangement links TRBV20-1 to TRBJ2-2; D is perhaps TRBD2 (6 bases). The ends were cut back, 0 bases at V and 6 bases at J, with 11 bases in the middle. The germline V gene has CDR1 DFQATT and CDR2 SNEGSKA (reference sequence). The CDR3 has 14 amino acids. The CDR3 loop reads CSARDEGLSGELFF. The CDR3 bases are TGCAGTGCTAGAGATGAGGGACTGTCCGGGGAGCTGTTTTTT.

The CDR3 is CAWRGDGIKNIQYF. The CDR3 DNA reads as TGTGCCTGGAGGGGCGACGGGATCAAAAACATTCAGTACTTC. The genes are TRBV30 and TRBJ2-4, with a weak D call TRBD2 (5 bases). From germline, CDR1 is GTSNPN and CDR2 SVGIG (reference sequence). The CDR3 runs to 14 residues. Trimming took off 3 bases at V and 3 bases at J, with 12 bases between the two ends.

This clonotype was counted at least ten times. The V gene is TRBV12-3 or TRBV12-4, the J gene TRBJ2-3; TRBD2 matches at 10 bases. The CDR3 is 16 residues long. J gave up 8 bases and V 4 bases, and 12 bases lay outside the gene matches. The CDR3 reads CASSYTSGATPGTQYF. The CDR3 coding sequence is TGTGCCAGCAGTTATACTAGCGGGGCCACCCCAGGTACGCAGTATTTT.

There are many counts of this clonotype. This chain uses TRBV3-1 with TRBJ2-2, with D tentatively TRBD1 (6 bases). This CDR3 has 15 amino acids. The V gene's germline CDR1 is LGHDT and CDR2 YNNKEL (reference sequence). V was pared by 2 bases and J by 4 bases, with 11 bases between. The CDR3 loop reads CASSQISGVTGELFF. CDR3 sequence (DNA): TGTGCCAGCAGCCAAATCTCAGGGGTCACCGGGGAGCTGTTTTTT.

The chain is built from TRBV6-6 and TRBJ2-7; no reliable D call. V was pared by 7 bases and J by 3 bases, with 13 bases between. Per germline, CDR1 MNHNY and CDR2 SVGAGI (reference sequence). The CDR3 is made up of 13 amino acids. CDR3 residues: CASNLSPYYEQYF. CDR3 bases: TGTGCCAGCAATTTAAGCCCCTACTACGAGCAGTACTTC.

At least ten counts were recorded for this clonotype. The rearrangement joins TRBV6-1 to TRBJ2-6; D possibly corresponds to TRBD2 (5 bases). Germline V lookup: CDR1 MNHNS, CDR2 SASEGT. The CDR3 runs 15 residues. V lost 8 bases and J 1 base, leaving 12 bases between the germline ends. For the CDR3, the DNA is TGTGCCAGCTATATAGGAGGTTCTGGGGCCAACGTCCTGACTTTC. It translates to CASYIGGSGANVLTF.